Listed here is a single TCR beta chain. Its specificity is unknown. CDR1 and CDR2 (germline): SNHLY, FYNNEI. CDR3 size: 13 residues. Trimming pared 8 bases from V and 8 bases from J, leaving 18 bases between. This entry comes from a study of cytomegalovirus exposure and HLA in healthy donors. PCR involved 60 Vbeta and 13 Jbeta primers. Clones were sequenced by immunoSEQ multiplex PCR, and TCRdb holds only the in-frame ones, with some missing. The sample consists of nearly 95,000 clones, 79% of them appearing once. Study-level findings and limits: Researchers counted around 180 TCR beta chains as cytomegalovirus-associated. Earlier analysis found most TCR beta V segments productive about 87% or about 30% of the time.

V usage is TRBV2 and J usage is TRBJ1-1; tentatively, D is TRBD1 (5 bases). Sequencing was done on a sample of PBMCs. The origin of this receptor is a woman in her thirties or forties in good health and CMV-seronegative. The CDR3 DNA sequence: TGTGCCAGCCGTTACCGTGGGGCTACCGAAGCTTTCTTT. This translates into CASRYRGATEAFF.